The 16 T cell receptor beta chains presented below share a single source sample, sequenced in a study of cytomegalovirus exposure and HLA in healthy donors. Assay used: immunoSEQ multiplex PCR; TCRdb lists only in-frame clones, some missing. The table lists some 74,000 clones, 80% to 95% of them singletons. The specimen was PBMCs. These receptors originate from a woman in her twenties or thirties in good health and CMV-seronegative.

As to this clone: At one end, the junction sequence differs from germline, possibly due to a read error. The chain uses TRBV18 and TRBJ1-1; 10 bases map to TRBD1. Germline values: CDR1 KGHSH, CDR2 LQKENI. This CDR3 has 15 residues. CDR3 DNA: TGTGCCAGCTCACCCCCGGGACAGGGGAACTCTGAAGCTTTCTTT. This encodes CASSPPGQGNSEAFF.

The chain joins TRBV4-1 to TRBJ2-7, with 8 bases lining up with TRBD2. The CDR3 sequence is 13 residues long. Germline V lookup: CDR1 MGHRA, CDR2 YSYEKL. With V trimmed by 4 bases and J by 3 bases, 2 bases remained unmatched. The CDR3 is CASSRTSGYEQYF. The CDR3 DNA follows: TGCGCCAGCAGCCGAACTAGCGGCTACGAGCAGTACTTC.

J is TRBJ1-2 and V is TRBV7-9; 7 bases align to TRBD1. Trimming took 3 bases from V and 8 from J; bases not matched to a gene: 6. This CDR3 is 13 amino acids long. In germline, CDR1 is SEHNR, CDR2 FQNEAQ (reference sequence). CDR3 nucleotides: TGTGCCAGCAGCTTTGACAGGGCGAAAGGCTACACCTTC. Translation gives CASSFDRAKGYTF. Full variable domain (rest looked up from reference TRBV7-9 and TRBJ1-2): DTGVSQNPRHKITKRGQNVTFRCDPISEHNRLYWYRQTLGQGPEFLTYFQNEAQLEKSRLLSDRFSAERPKGSFSTLEIQRTEQGDSAMYLCASSFDRAKGYTFGSGTRLTVV.

This chain's CDR3 is CASSVGPGQGLGETQYF. For the CDR3, the DNA is TGTGCCAGCAGCGTAGGGCCGGGACAGGGGCTTGGAGAGACCCAGTACTTC. The V call is TRBV9, the J call TRBJ2-5, with 10 bases that match TRBD1. With 0 bases clipped from V and 4 bases from J, the junction kept 9 bases outside the gene matches. Germline CDR1 and CDR2: SGDLS and YYNGEE. CDR3 length: 17 amino acids.

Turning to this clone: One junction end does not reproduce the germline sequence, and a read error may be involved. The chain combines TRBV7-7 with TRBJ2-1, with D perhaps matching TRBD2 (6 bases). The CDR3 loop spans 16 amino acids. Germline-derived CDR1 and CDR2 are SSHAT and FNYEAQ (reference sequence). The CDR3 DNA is TGTGCTAGCAGCTTATCGGGTGCTAGCGCCTACAATGAGCAGTTCTTC. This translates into CASSLSGASAYNEQFF.

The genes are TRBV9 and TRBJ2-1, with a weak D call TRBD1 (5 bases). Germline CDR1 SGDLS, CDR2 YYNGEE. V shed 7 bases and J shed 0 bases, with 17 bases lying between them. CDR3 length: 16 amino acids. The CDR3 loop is CASSPDSFRSYNEQFF. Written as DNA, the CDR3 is TGTGCCAGCTCACCCGACAGCTTTCGCTCCTACAATGAGCAGTTCTTC.

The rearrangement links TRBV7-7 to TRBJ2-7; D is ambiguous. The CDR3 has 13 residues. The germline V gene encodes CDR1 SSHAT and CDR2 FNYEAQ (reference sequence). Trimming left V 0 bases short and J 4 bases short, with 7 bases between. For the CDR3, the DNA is TGTGCCAGCAGCTTAGCCGAGACATACGAGCAGTACTTC. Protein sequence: CASSLAETYEQYF.

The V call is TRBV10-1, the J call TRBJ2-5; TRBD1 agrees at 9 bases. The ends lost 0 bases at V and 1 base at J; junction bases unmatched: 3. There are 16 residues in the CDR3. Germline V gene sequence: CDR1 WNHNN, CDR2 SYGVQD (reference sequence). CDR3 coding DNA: TGCGCCAGCAGTGAGTCGGGGACAGGGAGCCAAGAGACCCAGTACTTC. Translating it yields CASSESGTGSQETQYF.

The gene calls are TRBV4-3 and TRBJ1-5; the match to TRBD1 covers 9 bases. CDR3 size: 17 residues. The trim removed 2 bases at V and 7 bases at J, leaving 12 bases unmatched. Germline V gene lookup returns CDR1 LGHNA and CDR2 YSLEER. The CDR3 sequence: CASSQIRGQGRDQPQHF. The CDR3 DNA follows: TGCGCCAGCAGCCAAATCCGAGGACAGGGGAGGGACCAGCCCCAGCATTTT.

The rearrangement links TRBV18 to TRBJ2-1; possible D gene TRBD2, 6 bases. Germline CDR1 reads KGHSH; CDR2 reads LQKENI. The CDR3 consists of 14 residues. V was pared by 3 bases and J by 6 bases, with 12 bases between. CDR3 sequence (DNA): TGTGCCAGCTCACCGGGGGGTAACTCCAATGAGCAGTTCTTC. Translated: CASSPGGNSNEQFF.

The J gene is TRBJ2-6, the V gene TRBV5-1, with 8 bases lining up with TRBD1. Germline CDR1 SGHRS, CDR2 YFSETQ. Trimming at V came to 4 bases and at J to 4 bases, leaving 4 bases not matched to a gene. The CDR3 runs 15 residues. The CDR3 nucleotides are TGCGCCAGCAGCCCGGGACAGGCCGGGGCCAACGTCCTGACTTTC. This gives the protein CASSPGQAGANVLTF.

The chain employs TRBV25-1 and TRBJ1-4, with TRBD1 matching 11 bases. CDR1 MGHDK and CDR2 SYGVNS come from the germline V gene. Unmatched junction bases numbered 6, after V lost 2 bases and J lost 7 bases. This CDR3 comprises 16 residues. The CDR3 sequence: CASSEGGQGGGEKLFF. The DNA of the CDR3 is TGTGCCAGCAGTGAAGGGGGACAGGGGGGAGGTGAAAAACTGTTTTTT.

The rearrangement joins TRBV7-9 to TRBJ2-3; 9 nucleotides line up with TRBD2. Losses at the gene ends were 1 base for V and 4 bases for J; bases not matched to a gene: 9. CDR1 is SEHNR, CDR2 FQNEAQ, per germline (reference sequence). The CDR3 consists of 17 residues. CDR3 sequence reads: CASSLGRREGLSDTQYF. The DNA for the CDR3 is TGTGCCAGCAGCTTAGGTCGGCGGGAGGGCCTGTCAGATACGCAGTATTTT.

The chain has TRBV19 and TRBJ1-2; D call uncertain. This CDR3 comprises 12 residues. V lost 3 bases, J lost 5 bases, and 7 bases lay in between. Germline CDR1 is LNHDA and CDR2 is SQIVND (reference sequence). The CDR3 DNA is TGTGCCAGTAGTATGGCGACTTATGGCTACACCTTC. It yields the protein CASSMATYGYTF.

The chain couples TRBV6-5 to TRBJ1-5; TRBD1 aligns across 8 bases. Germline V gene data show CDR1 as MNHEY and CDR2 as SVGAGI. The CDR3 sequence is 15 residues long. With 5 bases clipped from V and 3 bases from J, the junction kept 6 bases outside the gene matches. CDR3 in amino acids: CASSRDRTDNQPQHF. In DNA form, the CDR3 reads TGTGCCAGCAGTCGGGACAGGACAGACAATCAGCCCCAGCATTTT.

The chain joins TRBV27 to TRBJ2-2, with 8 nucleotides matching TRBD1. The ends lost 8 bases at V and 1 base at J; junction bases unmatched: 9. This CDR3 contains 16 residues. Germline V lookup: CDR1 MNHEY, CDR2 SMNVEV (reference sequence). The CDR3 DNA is TGTGCCAGCGGTCTCCAGGGGGCGATGAACACCGGGGAGCTGTTTTTT. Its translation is CASGLQGAMNTGELFF.